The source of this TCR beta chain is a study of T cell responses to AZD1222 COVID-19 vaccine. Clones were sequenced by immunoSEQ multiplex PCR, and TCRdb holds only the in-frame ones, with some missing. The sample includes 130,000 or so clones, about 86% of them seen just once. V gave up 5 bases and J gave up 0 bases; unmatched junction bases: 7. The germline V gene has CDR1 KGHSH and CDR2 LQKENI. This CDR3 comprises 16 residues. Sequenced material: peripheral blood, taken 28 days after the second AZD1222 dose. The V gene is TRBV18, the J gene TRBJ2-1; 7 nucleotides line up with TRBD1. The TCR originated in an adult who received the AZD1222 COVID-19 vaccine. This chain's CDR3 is CASSSRDSVSYNEQFF. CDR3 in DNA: TGTGCCAGCTCATCCCGGGACAGCGTCTCCTACAATGAGCAGTTCTTC.